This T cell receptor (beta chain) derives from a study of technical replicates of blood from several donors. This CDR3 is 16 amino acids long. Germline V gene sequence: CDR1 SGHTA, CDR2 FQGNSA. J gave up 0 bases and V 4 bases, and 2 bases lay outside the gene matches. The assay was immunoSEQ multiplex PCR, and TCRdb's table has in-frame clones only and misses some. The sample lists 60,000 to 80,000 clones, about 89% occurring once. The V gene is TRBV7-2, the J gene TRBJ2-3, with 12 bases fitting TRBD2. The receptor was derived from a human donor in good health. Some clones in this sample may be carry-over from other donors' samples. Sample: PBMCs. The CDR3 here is CASSWTSGISTDTQYF. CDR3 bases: TGTGCCAGCAGCTGGACTAGCGGGATTAGCACAGATACGCAGTATTTT. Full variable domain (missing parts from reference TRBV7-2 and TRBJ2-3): GAGVSQSPSNKVTEKGKDVELRCDPISGHTALYWYRQSLGQGLEFLIYFQGNSAPDKSGLPSDRFSAERTGGSVSTLTIQRTQQEDSAVYLCASSWTSGISTDTQYFGPGTRLTVL.